This T cell receptor (beta chain) was profiled in a study of T cells expressing NK-cell markers. Study information: The authors sequenced eight donors, of whom seven were HCMV-seropositive and one was seronegative. General study results and limits: HCMV specificity of expanded NKG2C+ T cell clones remained unclear. In several donors, dominant clonotypes made up about 25-65% of CD3+CD56-NKG2C+ cells. In about 6 donors, dominant NKG2C+ clonotypes were roughly 1.0-8% of CD8+ T cells.

TCRdb re-called the 5' RACE reads and gives one entry per CDR3 protein, without DNA. The clone table shows 500,000 to 600,000 distinct CDR3 sequences, with the ten largest holding around 4%. Points on this clonotype: Its target is unknown.

Sample: blood T cells: a sorted CD56 or NKG2C T cell subset, CD4+ or CD8+ T cells, or bulk PBMC T cells (not recorded which). The TCR sequence derives from a man younger than 30 in good health.

The CDR3 sequence is CASSETGNWETQYF. The V gene is TRBV7-9, the J gene TRBJ2-5; TCRdb's D call, TRBD1, is unchecked because there is no DNA. Germline-derived CDR1 and CDR2 are SEHNR and FQNEAQ (reference sequence). The CDR3 extends over 14 amino acids. Variable domain in full (rest from reference TRBV7-9 and TRBJ2-5): DTGVSQNPRHKITKRGQNVTFRCDPISEHNRLYWYRQTLGQGPEFLTYFQNEAQLEKSRLLSDRFSAERPKGSFSTLEIQRTEQGDSAMYLCASSETGNWETQYFGPGTRLLVL.